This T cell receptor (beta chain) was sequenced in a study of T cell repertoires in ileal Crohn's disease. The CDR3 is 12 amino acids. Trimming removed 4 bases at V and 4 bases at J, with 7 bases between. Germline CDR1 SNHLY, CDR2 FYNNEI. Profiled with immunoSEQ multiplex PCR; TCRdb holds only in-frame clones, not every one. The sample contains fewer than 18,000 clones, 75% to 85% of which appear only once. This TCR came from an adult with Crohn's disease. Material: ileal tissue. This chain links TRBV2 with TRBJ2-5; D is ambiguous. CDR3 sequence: CASSGSGETQYF. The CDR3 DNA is TGTGCCAGCAGTGGATCCGGAGAGACCCAGTACTTC. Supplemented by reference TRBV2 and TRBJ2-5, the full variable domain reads EPEVTQTPSHQVTQMGQEVILRCVPISNHLYFYWYRQILGQKVEFLVSFYNNEISEKSEIFDDQFSVERPDGSNFTLKIRSTKLEDSAMYFCASSGSGETQYFGPGTRLLVL.